This TCR beta chain stems from a study of T cell responses to AZD1222 COVID-19 vaccine. Data came from immunoSEQ multiplex PCR; TCRdb stores just in-frame clones and leaves some out. The sample gives about 150,000 clones, around nine tenths of which show up once; under 8% is in the top ten. Sample: peripheral blood, taken after recovery from COVID-19. The clonotype originates from an adult who had recovered from COVID-19.

In DNA form, the CDR3 reads TGCGCCAGCAGCCTTCGACAGGGCTTTATTACACCCCTCCACTTT. Protein sequence: CASSLRQGFITPLHF. V is TRBV4-1 and J is TRBJ1-6; TRBD1 agrees at 7 bases. Losses at the gene ends were 4 bases for V and 11 bases for J; bases not matched to a gene: 11. This CDR3 is 15 amino acids long. The V gene's germline CDR1 is MGHRA and CDR2 YSYEKL.